These T cell receptor beta chains were read from a single sample in a study of shared clonotypes between healthy human individuals. TCRdb's table, derived via immunoSEQ multiplex PCR, lists solely in-frame clones and lacks some. The sample carries 2,100,000 or so clones, under 97% recorded once. Sequenced: naive CD4+ T cells sorted from blood. The receptors originated from a man younger than 35 in good health. CDR3s include the opening cysteine and the closing phenylalanine or tryptophan. A D gene is named only where the DNA matches it firmly. Not every row has a clone size; where given, it reads once, few, many or a size class.

J gene | clone size | D gene | V gene | CDR3 protein | CDR3 DNA
TRBJ2-1 | NA | NA | TRBV6-4 | CASSRQAGREQFF | TGTGCCAGCAGTCGACAGGCCGGGAGAGAGCAGTTCTTC
TRBJ1-1 | NA | NA | TRBV5-1 | CASSLVGENTEAFF | TGCGCCAGCAGCTTGGTTGGGGAGAACACTGAAGCTTTCTTT
TRBJ2-5 | NA | NA | TRBV5-1 | CARNVQGPRNQETQYF | TGCGCCAGGAACGTCCAGGGGCCCCGAAACCAAGAGACCCAGTACTTC
TRBJ2-1 | NA | TRBD2 | TRBV6-5 | CASSSAGGPYEQFF | TGTGCCAGCAGTTCTGCGGGAGGGCCATATGAGCAGTTCTTC
TRBJ2-2 | once | TRBD2 | TRBV9 | CASSSLAGGGAGGELFF | TGTGCCAGCAGCTCACTAGCGGGAGGGGGTGCTGGCGGGGAGCTGTTTTTT
TRBJ2-5 | NA | NA | TRBV10-1 | CASSEIGMVAQYF | TGCGCCAGCAGTGAAATAGGGATGGTGGCCCAGTACTTC
TRBJ1-6 | NA | NA | TRBV27 | CASRAGTNLNSPLHF | TGTGCCAGCCGGGCAGGGACCAACCTTAATTCACCCCTCCACTTT
TRBJ1-3 | NA | NA | TRBV7-9 | CASSWTASSGNTIYF | TGTGCCAGCAGCTGGACAGCCAGCTCTGGAAACACCATATATTTT
TRBJ1-2 | NA | NA | TRBV29-1 | CSAASNGGGGYTF | TGCAGCGCCGCTAGCAATGGGGGGGGCGGCTACACCTTC
TRBJ2-5 | once | NA | TRBV5-1 | CASRPGLREEETQYF | TGCGCCAGCAGACCAGGACTAAGGGAAGAAGAGACCCAGTACTTC
TRBJ2-5 | NA | TRBD2 | TRBV5-6 | CASSPLAGAVETQYF | TGTGCCAGCAGCCCGTTAGCGGGAGCAGTCGAGACCCAGTACTTC
TRBJ2-5 | NA | TRBD1 | TRBV7-9 | CASSPLTGTGGWKTQYF | TGTGCCAGCAGCCCATTAACCGGGACAGGGGGCTGGAAGACCCAGTACTTC
TRBJ1-2 | NA | NA | TRBV5-1 | CASSLTAGAYGYTF | TGCGCCAGCAGCTTAACAGCGGGGGCGTATGGCTACACCTTC
TRBJ1-5 | NA | NA | TRBV27 | CASSLRATQHF | TGTGCCAGCAGTTTAAGGGCCACCCAGCATTTT
TRBJ1-6 | NA | TRBD1 | TRBV19 | CASSIGQGYSPLHF | TGTGCCAGTAGTATTGGACAGGGATATTCACCCCTCCACTTT
TRBJ2-3 | NA | TRBD1 | TRBV2 | CASGDRGTVDTQYF | TGTGCCAGCGGGGACAGGGGTACAGTCGATACGCAGTATTTT
TRBJ2-1 | NA | TRBD2 | TRBV10-1 | CANNRTSGISNEQFF | TGCGCCAACAACCGGACTAGCGGGATCAGCAATGAGCAGTTCTTC